This T cell receptor (beta chain) was captured in a study of blood T cell repertoires in COVID-19. V lost 5 bases and J 6 bases, leaving 17 bases between the germline ends. This CDR3 spans 15 amino acids. Germline loops: CDR1 MNHNY, CDR2 SVGAGI (reference sequence). Measured with immunoSEQ multiplex PCR; TCRdb has only the in-frame clones, and not every one. The profile shows 250,000 to 300,000 clones, around 85% of them singletons. The receptor comes from a woman in her 70s with acute or convalescent COVID-19. V and J are TRBV6-6 and TRBJ2-1; possible D gene TRBD1, 6 bases. Material for sequencing was peripheral blood. The CDR3 region is CASSGYRVQVNEQFF. The CDR3, as DNA: TGTGCCAGCAGTGGGTACAGGGTTCAGGTCAATGAGCAGTTCTTC.